The 24 T cell receptor beta chains below all came from one sample that was sequenced in a study of shared clonotypes between healthy human individuals. TCRdb's copy holds only in-frame clones and misses some; the assay was immunoSEQ multiplex PCR. The repertoire holds over a million clones, with more than 75% as singletons. The sample comprised memory CD4+ T cells from PBMCs. Subset indicated: CD45RA-negative fraction. These receptors all stem from a man younger than 35 in good health. Some clones in this sample may be carry-over from other donors' samples.

V gene TRBV28 combines with J gene TRBJ1-2, with D hard to call. Trimming pared 7 bases from V and 5 bases from J, leaving 14 bases between. The CDR3 runs 13 residues. Germline CDR1 reads MDHEN; CDR2 reads SYDVKM. The CDR3 spells CASTLRPLYGYTF. The CDR3 coding sequence is TGTGCCAGCACTCTTAGGCCCCTATATGGCTACACCTTC.

This clone showed up just a few times. The chain has TRBV11-2 and TRBJ2-5; D gene uncertain. Germline V gene sequence: CDR1 SGHAT, CDR2 FQNNGV. The CDR3 extends over 14 amino acids. Trimming took off 0 bases at V and 7 bases at J, with 12 bases between the two ends. CDR3 bases: TGTGCCAGCAGCTTAGACGGGCCTCATGGGACCCAGTACTTC. It translates to CASSLDGPHGTQYF.

This clone was seen a handful of times. This chain links TRBV6-1 with TRBJ2-3, with D possibly matching TRBD1 (6 bases). This CDR3 comprises 14 residues. The V gene's germline CDR1 is MNHNS and CDR2 SASEGT. Trimming removed 2 bases from V and 1 base from J, with 7 bases in between. CDR3 sequence (DNA): TGTGCCAGCAGTGAAAGACAGGGCACAGATACGCAGTATTTT. This gives the protein CASSERQGTDTQYF.

V is TRBV7-2 and J is TRBJ1-2; D remains unclear. The germline gives CDR1 SGHTA, CDR2 FQGNSA. Trimming cost V 2 bases and J 4 bases, with 11 bases left between them. The CDR3 totals 14 residues. CDR3: CASSLNPSIYGYTF. In DNA form, the CDR3 reads TGTGCCAGCAGCTTAAACCCCTCCATCTATGGCTACACCTTC. Together with reference TRBV7-2 and TRBJ1-2, the CDR3 gives the full variable domain: GAGVSQSPSNKVTEKGKDVELRCDPISGHTALYWYRQSLGQGLEFLIYFQGNSAPDKSGLPSDRFSAERTGGSVSTLTIQRTQQEDSAVYLCASSLNPSIYGYTFGSGTRLTVV.

This sequence joins TRBV30 and TRBJ2-3, with 9 bases fitting TRBD2. Losses at the gene ends were 7 bases for V and 0 bases for J; bases not matched to a gene: 5. Germline V gene sequence: CDR1 GTSNPN, CDR2 SVGIG (reference sequence). This CDR3 is 14 amino acids long. The CDR3 loop reads CALASGISTDTQYF. CDR3 sequence (DNA): TGTGCCTTAGCTAGCGGGATTAGCACAGATACGCAGTATTTT.

Concerning this clone itself: Other DNA sequences in the sample encode the same CDR3. This sequence joins TRBV30 and TRBJ2-1; the match to TRBD2 covers 11 bases. After removal of 0 bases from V and 4 bases from J, the junction contained 8 bases not matched to a gene. This CDR3 region has 17 residues. Germline CDR1 reads GTSNPN; CDR2 reads SVGIG (reference sequence). The CDR3 region is CAWSVLGTSGSYNEQFF. The CDR3 DNA sequence: TGTGCCTGGAGTGTACTCGGTACTAGCGGGAGTTACAATGAGCAGTTCTTC.

The chain uses TRBV15 and TRBJ2-2; 8 bases are shared with TRBD2. Germline CDR1 and CDR2: LNHNV and YYDKDF (reference sequence). V dropped 3 bases and J dropped 7; count of bases not matched to a gene: 7. This CDR3 is built from 15 residues. This chain's CDR3 is CATSSREGGGGELFF. The CDR3 nucleotides are TGTGCCACCAGCAGCCGGGAGGGAGGAGGCGGGGAGCTGTTTTTT.

The chain carries TRBV5-1 and TRBJ1-4, with a weak D call TRBD1 (5 bases). The CDR3 runs 17 residues. The ends were cut back, 0 bases at V and 0 bases at J, with 12 bases in the middle. Germline V gene lookup returns CDR1 SGHRS and CDR2 YFSETQ. CDR3 sequence (DNA): TGCGCCAGCAGCTTGGCTGCGGGGGAGACAACTAATGAAAAACTGTTTTTT. The encoded protein is CASSLAAGETTNEKLFF.

This clone was seen a few times. The gene calls are TRBV30 and TRBJ2-3, with a tentative D call TRBD2 (6 bases). Trimming shortened V by 0 bases and J by 4 bases, and 17 bases separated the two germline ends. The length of the CDR3 is 16 residues. CDR1 and CDR2 from the germline V gene are GTSNPN and SVGIG (reference sequence). As DNA, the CDR3 is TGTGCCTGGAGTGTACGAGCGGGCTCCGTCCCAGATACGCAGTATTTT. Amino acids: CAWSVRAGSVPDTQYF.

V gene TRBV10-2 combines with J gene TRBJ2-7, with a tentative D call TRBD2 (5 bases). Looked up from germline, CDR1 is WSHSY and CDR2 is SAAADI. CDR3 length: 15 residues. The ends were cut back, 0 bases at V and 0 bases at J, with 9 bases in the middle. The CDR3 reads CASSESRDSSYEQYF. DNA for the CDR3: TGCGCCAGCAGTGAGTCGAGGGATTCCTCCTACGAGCAGTACTTC.

The rearrangement joins TRBV5-1 to TRBJ2-1, with D perhaps TRBD2 (5 bases). Deletions cut 4 bases from V and 7 bases from J, with 18 bases between. This CDR3 spans 15 amino acids. CDR1 is SGHRS and CDR2 is YFSETQ in the germline V gene. The CDR3 DNA is TGCGCCAGCAGCCTTGCCCTGGGATCGGGGAATGAGCAGTTCTTC. Its translation: CASSLALGSGNEQFF.

The rearrangement joins TRBV4-2 to TRBJ2-1, with D possibly TRBD2 on 5 matching bases. The germline V gene encodes CDR1 LGHNA and CDR2 YNFKEQ. The CDR3 sequence is 14 residues long. V lost 0 bases to trimming and J lost 9 bases, with 12 bases between them. CDR3 region: CASSQEGLAGEQFF. The DNA of the CDR3 is TGTGCCAGCAGCCAAGAGGGCCTAGCAGGTGAGCAGTTCTTC.

The rearrangement uses TRBV25-1 and TRBJ1-2; D gene uncertain. This CDR3 has 14 residues. V gave up 2 bases and J gave up 5 bases, with 12 bases separating them. The germline CDR1 and CDR2 sequences are MGHDK and SYGVNS. The CDR3 bases are TGTGCCAGCAGTGAACTCGGGGAAGGTTATGGCTACACCTTC. As protein: CASSELGEGYGYTF.

The rearrangement uses TRBV4-2 and TRBJ1-5; D is unclear. Trimming pared 0 bases from V and 9 bases from J, leaving 9 bases between. There are 13 residues in the CDR3. From germline, CDR1 is LGHNA and CDR2 YNFKEQ. CDR3 loop: CASSQELGRPQHF. The CDR3 nucleotides read TGTGCCAGCAGCCAAGAGTTGGGTAGGCCCCAGCATTTT.

CDR3 bases: TGTGCCAGTAGTATAGATGGGTTCACTAGCGGTCGTAGAGAGCAGTTCTTC. Translated, it gives CASSIDGFTSGRREQFF. The V gene is TRBV19, the J gene TRBJ2-1, with 8 nucleotides matching TRBD2. The junction had 14 bases not matched to a gene; V was cut back by 0 bases and J by 10 bases. The CDR3 extends over 17 amino acids. The germline gives CDR1 LNHDA, CDR2 SQIVND (reference sequence).

This clone was detected only once. This rearrangement joins TRBV5-6 to TRBJ1-5; D unclear. The germline gives CDR1 SGHDT, CDR2 YYEEEE. Deletions cut 4 bases from V and 4 bases from J, with 15 bases between. The CDR3 sequence is 15 residues long. As DNA, the CDR3 is TGTGCCAGCAGCCGCGCCGGTGCTCAAAATCAGCCCCAGCATTTT. This encodes CASSRAGAQNQPQHF.

The chain joins TRBV5-1 to TRBJ1-4; D is unresolved. Germline assignment: CDR1 SGHRS and CDR2 YFSETQ. V was pared by 0 bases and J by 7 bases, with 13 bases between. This CDR3 spans 15 amino acids. This chain's CDR3 is CASSLEAGSGEKLFF. CDR3 coding DNA: TGCGCCAGCAGCTTGGAAGCCGGGTCGGGTGAAAAACTGTTTTTT.

The chain recombines TRBV7-8 with TRBJ2-7; a possible D gene is TRBD2 (6 bases). The CDR3 contains 13 residues. CDR1 is SGHVS, CDR2 FQNEAQ, per germline. Trimming left V 2 bases short and J 3 bases short, with 8 bases between. The CDR3 region is CASSLKTSYEQYF. CDR3 nucleotides: TGTGCCAGCAGCTTAAAGACTAGCTACGAGCAGTACTTC.

This clone came up a few times. The V call is TRBV2, the J call TRBJ1-3; D is unresolved. V lost 5 bases, J lost 9 bases, and 11 bases lay in between. Germline-derived CDR1 and CDR2 are SNHLY and FYNNEI. CDR3 size: 12 residues. The CDR3 loop reads CASSRTERTIYF. The CDR3 coding sequence is TGTGCCAGCAGTAGGACCGAGCGCACCATATATTTT.

This clone was observed a handful of times. The rearrangement joins TRBV2 to TRBJ2-5; D gene unclear. Deletions cut 6 bases from V and 5 bases from J, with 10 bases between. The length of the CDR3 is 12 residues. The V gene's germline CDR1 is SNHLY and CDR2 FYNNEI. The CDR3 loop reads CASRGLEETQYF. In DNA form, the CDR3 reads TGTGCCAGCAGGGGTCTGGAGGAGACCCAGTACTTC.

The chain recombines TRBV5-1 with TRBJ2-6; D uncertain. V lost 4 bases to trimming and J lost 1 base, with 15 bases between them. The CDR3 runs 17 residues. The germline gives CDR1 SGHRS, CDR2 YFSETQ. The CDR3 nucleotides read TGCGCCAGCAGCCAGATACCGCCGGGTTCTGGGGCCAACGTCCTGACTTTC. Amino acids: CASSQIPPGSGANVLTF.

The CDR3 sequence: CASSLGGTGYQPQHF. In nucleotides, the CDR3 is TGCGCCAGCAGCTTGGGGGGTACGGGTTATCAGCCCCAGCATTTT. The chain uses TRBV4-1 and TRBJ1-5; D may be TRBD1 (5 bases). The V gene lost 5 bases and the J gene lost 5 bases, with 16 bases spanning the gap. The CDR3 is made up of 15 amino acids. CDR1 is MGHRA and CDR2 is YSYEKL in the germline V gene.

V usage is TRBV18 and J usage is TRBJ2-7; D gene uncertain. The CDR3 is 13 amino acids. CDR1 and CDR2 (germline): KGHSH, LQKENI. Trimming left V 8 bases short and J 6 bases short, with 17 bases between. The CDR3 sequence: CASTYTEDGEQYF. The CDR3, as DNA: TGTGCCAGCACCTACACCGAAGATGGCGAGCAGTACTTC.

The V gene is TRBV6-4, the J gene TRBJ2-7, with TRBD1 matching over 7 bases. The CDR3 sequence is 16 residues long. CDR1 is MRHNA, CDR2 SNTAGT, per germline. The V gene end was trimmed by 0 bases and the J gene end by 3 bases; junction bases not matched to a gene: 8. CDR3 bases: TGTGCCAGCAGTGACTCGAACAGGGGCATAGACTACGAGCAGTACTTC. It codes for CASSDSNRGIDYEQYF.